The 31 T cell receptor beta chains below were found in one sample sequenced in a study of T cell responses to AZD1222 COVID-19 vaccine. Libraries were prepared by immunoSEQ multiplex PCR; TCRdb keeps only in-frame clonotypes and omits some of them. The sample has about 100,000 clones, around 83% seen once. The material was peripheral blood, obtained on day 0 of AZD1222 vaccination. Source of these receptors: an adult in good health.

This clone was recorded only once. This chain uses TRBV19 with TRBJ1-5, with TRBD1 matching over 7 bases. Germline CDR1 reads LNHDA; CDR2 reads SQIVND (reference sequence). The CDR3 length is 16 residues. V lost 10 bases to trimming and J lost 0 bases; unmatched junction nucleotides: 12. The CDR3 is CATDPTTGDSNQPQHF. In DNA, the CDR3 is TGTGCCACCGATCCAACTACAGGGGATAGCAATCAGCCCCAGCATTTT.

This clone has a single count. The V call is TRBV3-1 (or the pseudogene TRBV3-2), the J call TRBJ2-5, with D hard to call. CDR3 length equals 14 residues. V lost 1 base, J lost 5 bases, and 11 bases lay in between. Per germline, CDR1 LGHDT and CDR2 YNNKEL (reference sequence). The CDR3 sequence is CASSQGLGIETQYF. CDR3 in DNA: TGTGCCAGCAGCCAAGGCCTAGGGATTGAGACCCAGTACTTC.

The gene calls are TRBV30 and TRBJ2-7; D may match TRBD1 or TRBD2 (6 bases each). This CDR3 contains 11 residues. The ends were cut back, 3 bases at V and 6 bases at J, with 9 bases in the middle. CDR1 GTSNPN and CDR2 SVGIG come from the germline V gene (reference sequence). In DNA, the CDR3 is TGTGCCTGGAGGACGGGGGCCGAGCAGTACTTC. The encoded protein is CAWRTGAEQYF.

The chain is built from TRBV21-1 and TRBJ1-5; TRBD1 is the table's D call and was not checked against the DNA. TRBV21-1 is recorded as a pseudogene. The CDR3 is 17 residues long. The CDR3 region is CASSTRRDRGFIQPQHF. CDR3 DNA sequence: TGTGCCAGCAGCACCCGCCGGGACAGGGGTTTTATTCAGCCCCAGCATTTT.

The chain has TRBV3-1 (or the pseudogene TRBV3-2) and TRBJ1-3, with D unclear. V shed 4 bases and J shed 0 bases, with 7 bases lying between them. Germline V gene lookup returns CDR1 LGHDT and CDR2 YNNKEL (reference sequence). The CDR3 spans 14 residues. CDR3 loop: CASSPSPSGNTIYF. The CDR3 DNA reads as TGTGCCAGCAGCCCTTCCCCCTCTGGAAACACCATATATTTT.

This clone was seen only once. V and J are TRBV7-2 and TRBJ1-5; possibly TRBD1 for D (6 bases). This CDR3 contains 14 residues. The germline V gene has CDR1 SGHTA and CDR2 FQGNSA. V shed 5 bases and J shed 2 bases, with 10 bases lying between them. The CDR3 DNA follows: TGTGCCAGCAGCCTGGACAGTGGCAATCAGCCCCAGCATTTT. It translates to CASSLDSGNQPQHF.

V usage is TRBV2 and J usage is TRBJ2-1; TRBD2 agrees at 12 bases. This CDR3 region has 18 residues. V was clipped by 6 bases and J by 0 bases; unmatched bases: 9. Germline V gives CDR1 SNHLY, CDR2 FYNNEI. The CDR3 DNA reads TGTGCCAGCAGGCCTAGCGGGGGGGACAGGAGCTCCTACAATGAGCAGTTCTTC. Translation gives CASRPSGGDRSSYNEQFF.

This clone was seen a few times. This chain joins TRBV28 and TRBJ1-1; 7 bases match TRBD1. The J segment lost 4 bases and the V segment lost 5 bases, leaving 7 bases of the junction unmatched. CDR1 and CDR2 from the germline V gene are MDHEN and SYDVKM. The CDR3 is made up of 14 amino acids. The CDR3 DNA is TGTGCCAGCAGTCGGGACAGACGGGTCACTGAAGCTTTCTTT. Translated: CASSRDRRVTEAFF. The full variable domain, its missing parts supplied by reference TRBV28 and TRBJ1-1, is DVKVTQSSRYLVKRTGEKVFLECVQDMDHENMFWYRQDPGLGLRLIYFSYDVKMKEKGDIPEGYSVSREKKERFSLILESASTNQTSMYLCASSRDRRVTEAFFGQGTRLTVV.

The chain recombines TRBV28 with TRBJ2-7; 8 bases are a match to TRBD1. With 3 bases clipped from V and 1 base from J, the junction kept 11 bases outside the gene matches. There are 17 residues in the CDR3. Germline-derived CDR1 and CDR2 are MDHEN and SYDVKM. The CDR3 nucleotides read TGTGCCAGCAGTTTCATTCGTTGGGACAGGCTGTCCTACGAGCAGTACTTC. This codes for CASSFIRWDRLSYEQYF.

The V gene is TRBV7-9, the J gene TRBJ2-1, with TRBD2 matching 15 bases. Germline CDR1 SEHNR, CDR2 FQNEAQ (reference sequence). Unmatched junction bases numbered 10, after V lost 4 bases and J lost 6 bases. The CDR3 runs to 18 residues. The CDR3 bases are TGTGCCAGCAGCTCCCGGCGGACTAGCGGGGGGGCCTCCAATGAGCAGTTCTTC. It specifies CASSSRRTSGGASNEQFF.

The gene calls are TRBV19 and TRBJ2-7, with D perhaps matching TRBD2 (6 bases). Germline loops: CDR1 LNHDA, CDR2 SQIVND (reference sequence). This CDR3 spans 13 amino acids. Trimming removed 4 bases at V and 1 base at J, with 8 bases between. The CDR3 sequence is CASSTGSSYEQYF. DNA of the CDR3: TGTGCCAGTAGTACCGGGAGTTCCTACGAGCAGTACTTC.

The chain uses TRBV5-3 and TRBJ2-7; TRBD1 matches at 7 bases. TRBV5-3 is placed among ORFs of uncertain function. V trimming: 4 bases; J trimming: 4 bases; junction bases outside the gene matches: 11. The CDR3 loop spans 15 amino acids. CDR3 in amino acids: CARSPIGTEIYEQYF. The CDR3 DNA reads as TGTGCCAGAAGCCCCATTGGGACAGAGATTTACGAGCAGTACTTC.

J is TRBJ1-2 and V is TRBV5-1; D unclear. The CDR3 is made up of 13 amino acids. The V end was cut by 0 bases, the J end by 3 bases, with 6 bases between. The germline gives CDR1 SGHRS, CDR2 YFSETQ. In nucleotides, the CDR3 is TGCGCCAGCAGCTTGGATGGGGACTATGGCTACACCTTC. Encoded protein: CASSLDGDYGYTF.

The chain combines TRBV5-1 with TRBJ2-1; TRBD2 aligns across 8 bases. Germline V gene data show CDR1 as SGHRS and CDR2 as YFSETQ. The CDR3 is 15 amino acids. V was clipped by 0 bases and J by 7 bases; unmatched bases: 6. CDR3 loop: CASSLGAGGVNEQFF. In DNA, the CDR3 is TGCGCCAGCAGCTTGGGAGCCGGGGGGGTTAATGAGCAGTTCTTC. The variable domain in full, with the rest retrieved from reference TRBV5-1 and TRBJ2-1, is KAGVTQTPRYLIKTRGQQVTLSCSPISGHRSVSWYQQTPGQGLQFLFEYFSETQRNKGNFPGRFSGRQFSNSRSEMNVSTLELGDSALYLCASSLGAGGVNEQFFGPGTRLTVL.

The J gene is TRBJ2-7, the V gene TRBV7-6; D is unclear. The CDR3 totals 13 residues. V gave up 0 bases and J gave up 4 bases, with 7 bases separating them. Germline CDR1 reads SGHVS; CDR2 reads FNYEAQ. CDR3 in amino acids: CASSLAHGYEQYF. DNA for the CDR3: TGTGCCAGCAGCTTAGCTCATGGTTACGAGCAGTACTTC.

This clone occurred once. The J gene is TRBJ2-2, the V gene TRBV5-1, with 12 bases identical to TRBD2. The trim removed 0 bases at V and 6 bases at J, leaving 3 bases unmatched. This CDR3 comprises 16 residues. CDR1 SGHRS and CDR2 YFSETQ come from the germline V gene. The CDR3 coding sequence is TGCGCCAGCAGCTTGGCGGCTAGCGGGGGGGCCGGGGAGCTGTTTTTT. The encoded protein is CASSLAASGGAGELFF.

V usage is TRBV10-1 and J usage is TRBJ1-5; D might be TRBD1 (6 bases). CDR1 is WNHNN and CDR2 is SYGVQD in the germline V gene (reference sequence). Trimming took off 2 bases at V and 3 bases at J, with 8 bases between the two ends. CDR3 size: 14 residues. CDR3 sequence reads: CASSEPGDNQPQHF. The CDR3 nucleotides read TGCGCCAGCAGTGAGCCAGGGGACAATCAGCCCCAGCATTTT.

The genes are TRBV7-2 and TRBJ1-3, with D unresolved. Germline values: CDR1 SGHTA, CDR2 FQGNSA. The CDR3 consists of 15 residues. V was shortened by 2 bases and J by 2 bases, with 10 bases between the two germline ends. As DNA, the CDR3 is TGTGCCAGCAGCTTATGGGAAGGAGCTGGAAACACCATATATTTT. It specifies CASSLWEGAGNTIYF.

CDR3 DNA: TGTGCCAGCAGTTACAGGTCGGGGGGTCACGGGGAGCTGTTTTTT. The encoded protein is CASSYRSGGHGELFF. V usage is TRBV6-5 and J usage is TRBJ2-2, with 7 bases matching TRBD2. V was pared by 2 bases and J by 7 bases, with 7 bases of the junction left unmatched. CDR3 length: 15 residues. Germline CDR1 MNHEY, CDR2 SVGAGI.

This clone was seen only once. This chain connects TRBV30 to TRBJ1-5; 7 positions match TRBD1. The CDR3 totals 14 residues. V gave up 1 base and J gave up 5 bases; unmatched junction bases: 5. Germline values: CDR1 GTSNPN, CDR2 SVGIG (reference sequence). The chain's CDR3 is CAWSEDREDQPQHF. The CDR3 DNA sequence: TGTGCCTGGAGTGAAGACAGGGAGGATCAGCCCCAGCATTTT.

V gene TRBV3-1 (or the pseudogene TRBV3-2) combines with J gene TRBJ1-4, with no clear D. Germline V CDR1 and CDR2: LGHDT, YNNKEL (reference sequence). CDR3 length equals 12 residues. The ends were cut back, 3 bases at V and 8 bases at J, with 7 bases in the middle. The CDR3 sequence is CASSQVREKLFF. In nucleotides, the CDR3 is TGTGCCAGCAGCCAGGTCAGGGAAAAACTGTTTTTT.

The genes are TRBV28 and TRBJ2-3; weak D call: TRBD1 (6 bases). The germline CDR1 and CDR2 sequences are MDHEN and SYDVKM. V lost 5 bases, J lost 10 bases, and 28 bases lay in between. The CDR3 length is 17 residues. The CDR3 region is CASSPEQGATSRSPQYF. CDR3 DNA sequence: TGTGCCAGCAGTCCCGAACAGGGAGCTACTTCCCGGTCCCCGCAGTATTTT.

J is TRBJ1-1 and V is TRBV12-5; no clear D gene. Germline values: CDR1 LGHNT, CDR2 FRNRAP. The V gene lost 0 bases and the J gene lost 2 bases, with 13 bases spanning the gap. This CDR3 region has 16 residues. The CDR3 protein is CASGLVLGRANTEAFF. The CDR3 region has the DNA TGTGCTAGTGGTTTGGTACTGGGCAGAGCAAACACTGAAGCTTTCTTT. Complete variable domain (other parts from reference TRBV12-5 and TRBJ1-1): DARVTQTPRHKVTEMGQEVTMRCQPILGHNTVFWYRQTMMQGLELLAYFRNRAPLDDSGMPKDRFSAEMPDATLATLKIQPSEPRDSAVYFCASGLVLGRANTEAFFGQGTRLTVV.

The chain couples TRBV29-1 to TRBJ2-7; TRBD1 matches 7 bases. The length of the CDR3 is 13 residues. The trim removed 7 bases at V and 0 bases at J, leaving 6 bases unmatched. Germline V gene data show CDR1 as SQVTM and CDR2 as ANQGSEA. The CDR3 protein is CSARGPSSYEQYF. The CDR3 nucleotides are TGCAGCGCAAGGGGGCCCAGCTCCTACGAGCAGTACTTC.

To note about this clone: Additional DNA sequences in this sample encode the identical CDR3. The rearrangement uses TRBV24-1 and TRBJ2-7, with unresolved D. V was pared by 3 bases and J by 0 bases, with 8 bases between. The length of the CDR3 is 14 residues. Germline values: CDR1 KGHDR, CDR2 SFDVKD. CDR3 sequence: CATSDPDVSYEQYF. CDR3 sequence (DNA): TGTGCCACCAGTGATCCAGACGTCTCCTACGAGCAGTACTTC.

The CDR3 sequence: CASSQGWTGGGELFF. As DNA, the CDR3 is TGTGCCAGCAGCCAGGGATGGACAGGTGGAGGGGAGCTGTTTTTT. This chain joins TRBV3-1 (or the pseudogene TRBV3-2) and TRBJ2-2, with 7 bases that match TRBD1. V shed 3 bases, J shed 8 bases, and the junction held 9 bases outside the gene matches. The germline CDR1 and CDR2 sequences are LGHDT and YNNKEL (reference sequence). This CDR3 region has 15 residues.

The gene calls are TRBV7-9 and TRBJ1-5; tentatively, D is TRBD1 (5 bases). The germline V gene has CDR1 SEHNR and CDR2 FQNEAQ (reference sequence). V was pared by 5 bases and J by 9 bases, with 20 bases between. The CDR3 is 15 amino acids. This CDR3 reads CASSPNTGTAGPQHF. The CDR3 nucleotides are TGTGCCAGCAGCCCTAATACTGGGACCGCCGGGCCCCAGCATTTT.

The V and J genes are TRBV2 and TRBJ1-4, with D unresolved. The germline CDR1 and CDR2 sequences are SNHLY and FYNNEI. The CDR3 is 16 residues long. V dropped 3 bases and J dropped 0 bases, with 11 bases sitting between them. DNA for the CDR3: TGTGCCAGCAGTGACAGGAGTCAACCAACTAATGAAAAACTGTTTTTT. This sequence encodes CASSDRSQPTNEKLFF.

CDR3 amino acids: CAISVDRGRDQPQHF. DNA for the CDR3: TGTGCCATCAGTGTGGACAGGGGGCGCGATCAGCCCCAGCATTTT. The chain couples TRBV10-3 to TRBJ1-5; 11 bases fit TRBD1. The J segment lost 5 bases and the V segment lost 4 bases, leaving 4 bases of the junction unmatched. CDR3 size: 15 residues. Germline V gives CDR1 ENHRY, CDR2 SYGVKD.

The chain joins TRBV6-5 to TRBJ1-1, with D unresolved. V was pared by 5 bases and J by 8 bases, with 12 bases between. CDR3 length equals 12 residues. Germline CDR1 and CDR2: MNHEY and SVGAGI. The CDR3 DNA reads TGTGCCAGCAGTAACCCACCTGGGGAAGCTTTCTTT. This gives the protein CASSNPPGEAFF.

This clone is a singleton in its sample. This chain joins TRBV4-1 and TRBJ2-7, with 12 bases aligning to TRBD2. The germline CDR1 and CDR2 sequences are MGHRA and YSYEKL. Losses at the gene ends were 1 base for V and 2 bases for J; bases not matched to a gene: 15. The CDR3 covers 20 residues. For the CDR3, the DNA is TGCGCCAGCAGCCAAGGGGTCAGCAAACTAGCGGGGGGACCCACCTACGAGCAGTACTTC. It codes for CASSQGVSKLAGGPTYEQYF.